Below, one T cell receptor (beta chain) is given with its context. Its antigen is unidentified. This sample is drawn from a study of lymphopenia after photon versus proton radiotherapy. Only in-frame clones appear in the TCRdb table, and some are missing; sequencing was by immunoSEQ multiplex PCR. Seen here are about 160,000 clones, roughly nine tenths observed once, and the top ten hold approximately 4.8%. Trimming removed 5 bases from V and 0 bases from J, with 11 bases in between. This CDR3 region has 15 residues. Per germline, CDR1 SGHTA and CDR2 FQGTGA. Findings of the study overall: Oligoclonal CD8+ Temra expansion after nadir drove photon patients' diversity drop. Relative stability marked proton patients; photon patients lost diversity and naive cells.

Sequencing was performed on peripheral blood, taken from a patient treated with photon-based radiotherapy. The TCR sequence derives from a man in his forties or fifties with gastric cancer. The V and J genes are TRBV7-3 and TRBJ2-1; D is ambiguous. CDR3 bases: TGTGCCAGCAGCCCCGGCACAAACTCCTACAATGAGCAGTTCTTC. Encoded protein: CASSPGTNSYNEQFF.